This T cell receptor (beta chain) came from a study of blood T cell repertoires in COVID-19. In its sample, this clone was seen a few times. Participants came from about two dozen US areas, aged roughly 18 to 100 years. Assignment of participants to cohorts was predicated upon participant-reported clinical history. Among Cohort 3 donors, those recovered had two negative PCRs, clearance, or symptom resolution. Germline V gene sequence: CDR1 MDHEN, CDR2 SYDVKM. CDR3 size: 14 residues. J gave up 7 bases and V 3 bases, and 7 bases lay outside the gene matches. Sequencing used immunoSEQ multiplex PCR; TCRdb keeps in-frame clones, though not all of them. The sample records about 270,000 clones, 88% being singletons.

This clonotype was obtained from a woman between 45 and 60 years old who had recovered from COVID-19. The chain couples TRBV28 to TRBJ2-5; 8 nucleotides match TRBD2. Input material: PBMCs or T cells enriched from blood (not recorded which). In DNA, the CDR3 is TGTGCCAGCAGTTTGGGAGTTAGCGGGGTGACCCAGTACTTC. Translation: CASSLGVSGVTQYF.